The 25 T cell receptor beta chains below come from one sample, sequenced in a study of cytomegalovirus exposure and HLA in healthy donors. PCR primers comprised 60 Vbeta and 13 Jbeta primers. Here immunoSEQ multiplex PCR was the method, and the copy in TCRdb shows in-frame clones only, minus some. The table records 150,000 or so clones, about 72% of them present only once. Sample: PBMCs. All receptors come from a girl between 5 and 17 years old in good health and CMV-seronegative.

The rearrangement links TRBV7-6 to TRBJ2-1; 9 bases are shared with TRBD1. Per the germline V gene, CDR1 is SGHVS and CDR2 is FNYEAQ. The CDR3 is 13 amino acids. The junction had 3 bases not matched to a gene; V was cut back by 8 bases and J by 4 bases. Here the CDR3 reads CASAGQGYNEQFF. CDR3 DNA sequence: TGTGCCAGCGCGGGACAGGGTTACAATGAGCAGTTCTTC.

This chain joins TRBV5-1 and TRBJ1-6; 9 bases line up with TRBD1. J lost 8 bases, V lost 4 bases, and 7 bases had no gene match. The CDR3 runs to 15 residues. The V gene's germline CDR1 is SGHRS and CDR2 YFSETQ. CDR3 in DNA: TGCGCCAGCAGCCAAAGGACAGGGGAGGATTCACCCCTCCACTTT. Protein product: CASSQRTGEDSPLHF.

The V gene is TRBV7-9, the J gene TRBJ1-2; D might be TRBD1 (5 bases). Germline-derived CDR1 and CDR2 are SEHNR and FQNEAQ (reference sequence). The CDR3 has 14 residues. The V gene lost 1 base and the J gene lost 4 bases, with 10 bases spanning the gap. CDR3 DNA sequence: TGTGCCAGCAGCTTAGTATCGGGGGGCTATGGCTACACCTTC. Translation gives CASSLVSGGYGYTF.

This clone was seen a handful of times. Sequence at one end of the junction differs from germline and may be a read error. This chain joins TRBV5-1 and TRBJ1-3; D remains ambiguous. Germline loops: CDR1 SGHRS, CDR2 YFSETQ. This CDR3 comprises 17 residues. CDR3 nucleotide sequence: TGCGCCAGCAGCTTGGCTTCGGGTGGGAGCTCTGGAAACGCCATATATTTT. Translation gives CASSLASGGSSGNAIYF.

The CDR3 nucleotides are TGTGCCTACAGGGGCGCCCGACAGGGGGGCTTGGAGCAGTACTTC. It encodes CAYRGARQGGLEQYF. J is TRBJ2-7 and V is TRBV5-4, with TRBD1 matching over 9 bases. From germline, CDR1 is SGHNT and CDR2 YYREEE (reference sequence). V lost 10 bases and J lost 7; bases outside the gene matches: 18. The CDR3 is made up of 15 amino acids.

The chain carries TRBV6-1 and TRBJ2-1, with TRBD2 as a possible D gene (7 bases). V lost 8 bases and J lost 1, with 9 bases in between. The CDR3 consists of 13 residues. Germline-derived CDR1 and CDR2 are MNHNS and SASEGT. CDR3 loop: CASRGASYNEQFF. The CDR3 nucleotides are TGTGCCAGCCGGGGGGCTTCCTACAATGAGCAGTTCTTC.

This clone was observed a single time. This chain uses TRBV9 with TRBJ1-2; D is unresolved. Looked up from germline, CDR1 is SGDLS and CDR2 is YYNGEE. The CDR3 length is 16 residues. The V gene lost 0 bases and the J gene lost 2 bases, with 14 bases spanning the gap. The CDR3 DNA follows: TGTGCCAGCAGCGTAGCTACCCGGGGAATCAACTATGGCTACACCTTC. It specifies CASSVATRGINYGYTF.

V and J are TRBV7-8 and TRBJ2-5; a weak D match, TRBD1 (6 bases). Germline V gene sequence: CDR1 SGHVS, CDR2 FQNEAQ. The CDR3 contains 14 residues. V lost 1 base to trimming and J lost 4 bases, with 10 bases between them. This CDR3 reads CASSLGVQGETQYF. CDR3 nucleotides: TGTGCCAGCAGCTTAGGGGTACAGGGAGAGACCCAGTACTTC.

The chain has TRBV6-5 and TRBJ2-5, with D hard to call. Germline CDR1 MNHEY, CDR2 SVGAGI. Trimming pared 10 bases from V and 7 bases from J, leaving 19 bases between. This CDR3 comprises 13 residues. CDR3 loop: CATSLGRTPTQYF. The CDR3 DNA follows: TGTGCCACCTCCCTGGGCAGAACACCGACCCAGTACTTC.

This clone was observed a handful of times. In DNA form, the CDR3 reads TGTGCCATCAGTGACACCGACAGGGTTTCAGATACGCAGTATTTT. Translating it yields CAISDTDRVSDTQYF. The V gene is TRBV10-3, the J gene TRBJ2-3; 7 nucleotides agree with TRBD1. V was pared by 3 bases and J by 4 bases, with 7 bases of the junction left unmatched. The germline gives CDR1 ENHRY, CDR2 SYGVKD. The CDR3 consists of 15 residues.

V is TRBV27 and J is TRBJ2-7; D is possibly TRBD1 (5 bases). CDR1 and CDR2 (germline): MNHEY, SMNVEV (reference sequence). V was clipped by 6 bases and J by 1 base, with 13 bases between them. The CDR3 consists of 14 residues. The CDR3 coding sequence is TGTGCCAGCAGGACAGTCCTTGAATCCTACGAGCAGTACTTC. This gives the protein CASRTVLESYEQYF.

The chain uses TRBV10-1 and TRBJ1-2; the D is unclear. V lost 5 bases to trimming and J lost 7 bases, with 14 bases between them. This CDR3 has 13 amino acids. Germline V gives CDR1 WNHNN, CDR2 SYGVQD (reference sequence). CDR3 protein: CASSRAGVSGYTF. CDR3 coding DNA: TGCGCCAGCAGTCGGGCGGGCGTGAGTGGCTACACCTTC.

The table lists this clone with a few counts. J is TRBJ2-1 and V is TRBV15; tentative D call: TRBD1 (5 bases). The germline gives CDR1 LNHNV, CDR2 YYDKDF (reference sequence). The V end was cut by 8 bases, the J end by 0 bases, with 11 bases between. The CDR3 has 14 residues. CDR3 sequence: CATERQSSYNEQFF. The CDR3, as DNA: TGTGCCACCGAACGACAGAGCTCCTACAATGAGCAGTTCTTC. Combining the CDR3 with reference TRBV15 and TRBJ2-1 gives the whole variable domain DAMVIQNPRYQVTQFGKPVTLSCSQTLNHNVMYWYQQKSSQAPKLLFHYYDKDFNNEADTPDNFQSRRPNTSFCFLDIRSPGLGDTAMYLCATERQSSYNEQFFGPGTRLTVL.

This chain links TRBV27 with TRBJ1-5; 7 bases line up with TRBD1. Germline lookup yields CDR1 MNHEY and CDR2 SMNVEV (reference sequence). The CDR3 runs 16 residues. After removal of 1 base from V and 5 bases from J, the junction contained 8 bases not matched to a gene. The CDR3 spells CASSLYRDSSYQPQHF. CDR3 nucleotide sequence: TGTGCCAGCAGTTTATACCGGGACAGTAGTTATCAGCCCCAGCATTTT.

In this sample, this clone turned up a few times. This chain uses TRBV10-2 with TRBJ2-2, with no clear D. This CDR3 is built from 11 residues. CDR1 is WSHSY and CDR2 is SAAADI in the germline V gene. V was trimmed by 7 bases and J by 5 bases, leaving 5 bases between them. CDR3 region: CASTGTGELFF. The CDR3 region has the DNA TGCGCCAGCACCGGGACCGGGGAGCTGTTTTTT.

The chain employs TRBV2 and TRBJ2-7; TRBD1 matches at 7 bases. Germline lookup yields CDR1 SNHLY and CDR2 FYNNEI. The junction had 4 bases not matched to a gene; V was cut back by 6 bases and J by 2 bases. CDR3 size: 13 residues. DNA for the CDR3: TGTGCCAGCAGGAGGACAGGAACCTACGAGCAGTACTTC. Translation gives CASRRTGTYEQYF.

The chain links TRBV29-1 to TRBJ2-5; D perhaps matches TRBD2 (5 bases). V gave up 4 bases and J gave up 5 bases, with 17 bases separating them. The CDR3 extends over 14 amino acids. Germline-derived CDR1 and CDR2 are SQVTM and ANQGSEA. CDR3 region: CSVARGGRTETQYF. The DNA of the CDR3 is TGCAGCGTTGCCCGAGGCGGGCGCACCGAGACCCAGTACTTC.

The chain joins TRBV14 to TRBJ2-7; weak D call: TRBD1 (6 bases). V was pared by 4 bases and J by 3 bases, with 13 bases between. Germline CDR1 and CDR2: SGHDN and FVKESK. The CDR3 sequence is 14 residues long. This CDR3 reads CASSLPGQRYEQYF. Written as DNA, the CDR3 is TGTGCCAGCAGCCTTCCGGGACAACGCTACGAGCAGTACTTC.

V usage is TRBV4-1 and J usage is TRBJ1-2, with 8 bases that match TRBD1. CDR1 is MGHRA and CDR2 is YSYEKL in the germline V gene. V trimming: 4 bases; J trimming: 3 bases; junction bases outside the gene matches: 13. The length of the CDR3 is 17 residues. CDR3 region: CASSLSMGQDTDYGYTF. The CDR3 nucleotides are TGCGCCAGCAGCCTGAGCATGGGACAGGACACGGACTATGGCTACACCTTC.

The chain employs TRBV11-2 and TRBJ2-3; the match to TRBD2 covers 8 bases. V dropped 6 bases and J dropped 4; count of bases not matched to a gene: 18. This CDR3 has 18 residues. Germline CDR1 and CDR2: SGHAT and FQNNGV. The CDR3 loop reads CASRPTAGTRGLSDTQYF. The CDR3 nucleotides are TGTGCCAGCAGGCCTACTGCCGGGACTAGAGGTCTCTCAGATACGCAGTATTTT.

The rearrangement joins TRBV2 to TRBJ1-1; D not resolved. V was pared by 3 bases and J by 3 bases, with 11 bases between. The CDR3 is 14 amino acids. The germline CDR1 and CDR2 sequences are SNHLY and FYNNEI. The CDR3 here is CASSEPREDTEAFF. CDR3 sequence (DNA): TGTGCCAGCAGTGAGCCCCGAGAAGACACTGAAGCTTTCTTT.

This chain connects TRBV7-3 to TRBJ1-6; no reliable D call. CDR3 length: 10 residues. V dropped 8 bases and J dropped 9 bases, with 5 bases sitting between them. From germline, CDR1 is SGHTA and CDR2 FQGTGA. CDR3 region: CASSVSPLHF. The CDR3 nucleotides read TGTGCCAGCTCTGTTTCACCCCTCCACTTT.

The V call is TRBV19, the J call TRBJ2-3; 9 positions match TRBD2. V dropped 2 bases and J dropped 3; count of bases not matched to a gene: 15. CDR3 size: 19 residues. The V gene's germline CDR1 is LNHDA and CDR2 SQIVND (reference sequence). The CDR3 region has the DNA TGTGCCAGTAGTATACGGAGTAGCGGGAGCCTGCTGGGGACAGATACGCAGTATTTT. Translating it yields CASSIRSSGSLLGTDTQYF.

This clone was recorded once. The chain has TRBV13 and TRBJ2-3; 11 nucleotides agree with TRBD2. Germline trimming cut 0 bases from V and 4 bases from J; bases unmatched to any gene: 0. The CDR3 loop spans 15 amino acids. The V gene's germline CDR1 is PRHDT and CDR2 FYEKMQ (reference sequence). DNA for the CDR3: TGTGCCAGCAGCTTAGGTAGCGGGGGGGCAGATACGCAGTATTTT. This codes for CASSLGSGGADTQYF.

This clone was detected only a few times. The gene calls are TRBV29-1 and TRBJ1-2; TRBD1 is a possible D gene (5 bases). From germline, CDR1 is SQVTM and CDR2 ANQGSEA. Trimming pared 4 bases from V and 3 bases from J, leaving 12 bases between. This CDR3 is 13 amino acids long. CDR3 loop: CSVGRGGDYGYTF. The DNA for the CDR3 is TGCAGCGTTGGGAGGGGAGGGGACTATGGCTACACCTTC.